The 12 T cell receptor beta chains reported below all come from one sample, sequenced in a study of beta chain features in type 1 diabetes. Study-wide results and limits: Moderate but significant shortening of TCRB CDR3s was recorded in all four CD4+ subsets from Type 1 diabetes patients.

Their antigen targets remain unknown. Of the isolated RNA, all was reverse transcribed, and so the sequenced material was expressed TCRB transcripts. Clones were read by immunoSEQ multiplex PCR, and TCRdb kept only the in-frame ones, dropping some. Of roughly 240,000 clones listed, 24% were seen once; the top ten hold about 0.011%. The sequenced material came from naive CD4+ T cells from blood. These receptors all come from a woman aged 30 to 39 with type 1 diabetes.

This clone turned up a few times. The chain combines TRBV30 with TRBJ1-1; 7 bases match TRBD1. J gave up 4 bases and V 4 bases, and 6 bases lay outside the gene matches. This CDR3 comprises 13 residues. Germline CDR1 and CDR2: GTSNPN and SVGIG (reference sequence). The CDR3 DNA reads as TGTGCCTGGAATACAGGGGTGGGCACTGAAGCTTTCTTT. It encodes CAWNTGVGTEAFF.

The table lists this clone with a few counts. This chain joins TRBV19 and TRBJ1-5; no clear D gene. Trimming cost V 3 bases and J 0 bases, with 12 bases left between them. Germline assignment: CDR1 LNHDA and CDR2 SQIVND (reference sequence). CDR3 length: 16 residues. The CDR3 loop reads CASSMPAGDSNQPQHF. The DNA of the CDR3 is TGTGCCAGTAGTATGCCCGCCGGTGATAGCAATCAGCCCCAGCATTTT.

The rearrangement links TRBV7-9 to TRBJ1-1; D unclear. The V end lost 1 base, the J end lost 10 bases, and 13 bases lay between the germline ends. Germline V gene lookup returns CDR1 SEHNR and CDR2 FQNEAQ (reference sequence). The CDR3 is 13 residues long. The CDR3 coding sequence is TGTGCCAGCAGCTTAGATAGTCGGAGCGGAGCTTTCTTT. Translation gives CASSLDSRSGAFF. Together with reference TRBV7-9 and TRBJ1-1, the CDR3 gives the full variable domain: DTGVSQNPRHKITKRGQNVTFRCDPISEHNRLYWYRQTLGQGPEFLTYFQNEAQLEKSRLLSDRFSAERPKGSFSTLEIQRTEQGDSAMYLCASSLDSRSGAFFGQGTRLTVV.

This clone appeared a few times. V gene TRBV7-3 combines with J gene TRBJ1-1; unclear D gene. Trimming stripped 5 bases from V and 0 bases from J, with 7 bases between. The CDR3 runs 13 residues. Per germline, CDR1 SGHTA and CDR2 FQGTGA. CDR3 DNA: TGTGCCAGCAGCCTCAGAATGAACACTGAAGCTTTCTTT. Its protein is CASSLRMNTEAFF.

The chain is built from TRBV15 and TRBJ2-1; D perhaps matches TRBD2 (6 bases). Germline V gene sequence: CDR1 LNHNV, CDR2 YYDKDF (reference sequence). The germline V and J ends were trimmed by 0 bases and 3 bases, with 12 bases remaining between them. The CDR3 totals 16 residues. In DNA form, the CDR3 reads TGTGCCACCAGCAGAGATAGGTACGGGGGCTACAATGAGCAGTTCTTC. It encodes CATSRDRYGGYNEQFF.

The sample holds a few counts of this clone. This chain links TRBV7-2 with TRBJ2-5, with 10 bases identical to TRBD2. The J segment lost 5 bases and the V segment lost 2 bases, leaving 5 bases of the junction unmatched. This CDR3 spans 15 amino acids. CDR1 and CDR2 from the germline V gene are SGHTA and FQGNSA. The CDR3 here is CASSLPAGGGETQYF. DNA for the CDR3: TGTGCCAGCAGCTTACCAGCGGGAGGGGGGGAGACCCAGTACTTC.

This chain uses TRBV30 with TRBJ2-5; 7 nucleotides match TRBD2. The CDR3 covers 11 residues. Germline lookup yields CDR1 GTSNPN and CDR2 SVGIG (reference sequence). The V gene end was trimmed by 5 bases and the J gene end by 5 bases; junction bases not matched to a gene: 2. The CDR3 region has the DNA TGTGCCTGGGGACTAGAGGAGACCCAGTACTTC. As protein: CAWGLEETQYF.

DNA for the CDR3: TGTGCCAGCAGTTACGACCTCCGGGCAGGGGAAGCTTTCTTT. It codes for CASSYDLRAGEAFF. The chain joins TRBV25-1 to TRBJ1-1; tentative D call: TRBD1 (5 bases). CDR3 length: 14 amino acids. CDR1 is MGHDK and CDR2 is SYGVNS in the germline V gene. V was cut by 5 bases and J by 8 bases, with 18 bases left in between.

CDR3 DNA sequence: TGTGCCAGTAGTCTCGCCAGAGGAACAACCGGGGAGCTGTTTTTT. It is translated as CASSLARGTTGELFF. V gene TRBV19 combines with J gene TRBJ2-2; the D is unclear. CDR1 LNHDA and CDR2 SQIVND come from the germline V gene (reference sequence). V was trimmed by 5 bases and J by 5 bases, leaving 15 bases between them. This CDR3 region has 15 residues.

Here the CDR3 reads CAWSSGLNQPQHF. The CDR3 DNA is TGTGCCTGGAGTTCGGGACTAAATCAGCCCCAGCATTTT. The V and J genes are TRBV30 and TRBJ1-5; D perhaps matches TRBD1 (5 bases). Trimming took 2 bases from V and 4 from J, leaving 9 bases between them. Germline CDR1 reads GTSNPN; CDR2 reads SVGIG (reference sequence). This CDR3 region has 13 residues.

This chain joins TRBV2 and TRBJ2-2; 13 nucleotides match TRBD2. The CDR3 is 15 residues long. CDR1 SNHLY and CDR2 FYNNEI come from the germline V gene. The J segment lost 7 bases and the V segment lost 4 bases, leaving 3 bases of the junction unmatched. The CDR3 DNA sequence: TGTGCCAGCAGTGGGACTAGCGGGAGAGGCGGGGAGCTGTTTTTT. Protein: CASSGTSGRGGELFF.

The rearrangement joins TRBV4-1 to TRBJ2-5; TRBD2 matches 9 bases. CDR1 is MGHRA and CDR2 is YSYEKL in the germline V gene. The CDR3 totals 16 residues. V lost 4 bases, J lost 5 bases, and 11 bases stayed unmatched. The CDR3 here is CASSPGNSGSVETQYF. The CDR3 DNA reads TGCGCCAGCAGCCCGGGGAATAGCGGGAGTGTGGAGACCCAGTACTTC.